This T cell receptor beta chain was observed in a study of blood T cell repertoires in COVID-19. Study-level background: PBMCs, B-cell-depleted T cells, or T cells were the source of the cDNA or gDNA that made up the material.

This table comes from immunoSEQ multiplex PCR, and its TCRdb copy is limited to in-frame clones, with some not included. The table lists roughly 100,000 clones, about 85% of them singletons. Trimming removed 0 bases at V and 6 bases at J, with 9 bases between. There are 14 residues in the CDR3. CDR1 and CDR2 from the germline V gene are SGHDT and YYEEEE. Followed longitudinally, the Seattle patients had been enrolled during active infection. The V gene is TRBV5-6, the J gene TRBJ1-4, with unresolved D. Sequences were obtained from peripheral blood. This TCR was sampled from a woman in her fifties or sixties with COVID-19, enrolled during active disease. The CDR3 bases are TGTGCCAGCAGCTTGGGCCCGGAGGATGAAAAACTGTTTTTT. Amino acids: CASSLGPEDEKLFF.